The entry below describes one T cell receptor beta chain. No antigen is known for it. Assay used: immunoSEQ multiplex PCR; TCRdb lists only in-frame clones, some missing. This table holds about 150,000 clones, less than 90% found once. This sample stems from a study of radiation and T cells in renal cell carcinoma. Sample time point: blood 4 weeks post-SBRT, at nephrectomy. Treatment of the sample: 15 Gy SBRT to primary tumor, nephrectomy 4 weeks later. Nephrectomy followed 15 Gy stereotactic body radiation by 4 weeks. After SBRT, blood was collected at 2 and 4 weeks, plus baseline. The patient's renal cell carcinoma had clear cell pathology. Germline CDR1 MNHEY, CDR2 SMNVEV (reference sequence). Trimming left V 7 bases short and J 6 bases short, with 22 bases between. The CDR3 runs to 15 residues. Broader study findings: Top tumor clonotypes rose in blood 2 weeks post-radiation, then contracted.

The material was blood, obtained from a patient whose treatment included radiotherapy and nephrectomy. This receptor was taken from a woman in her forties or fifties with renal cell carcinoma. This chain links TRBV27 with TRBJ2-7, with no clear D. The CDR3 coding sequence is TGTGCCAGCACTTCACAACCTGACCTGGACGGCGAGCAGTACTTC. This sequence encodes CASTSQPDLDGEQYF.